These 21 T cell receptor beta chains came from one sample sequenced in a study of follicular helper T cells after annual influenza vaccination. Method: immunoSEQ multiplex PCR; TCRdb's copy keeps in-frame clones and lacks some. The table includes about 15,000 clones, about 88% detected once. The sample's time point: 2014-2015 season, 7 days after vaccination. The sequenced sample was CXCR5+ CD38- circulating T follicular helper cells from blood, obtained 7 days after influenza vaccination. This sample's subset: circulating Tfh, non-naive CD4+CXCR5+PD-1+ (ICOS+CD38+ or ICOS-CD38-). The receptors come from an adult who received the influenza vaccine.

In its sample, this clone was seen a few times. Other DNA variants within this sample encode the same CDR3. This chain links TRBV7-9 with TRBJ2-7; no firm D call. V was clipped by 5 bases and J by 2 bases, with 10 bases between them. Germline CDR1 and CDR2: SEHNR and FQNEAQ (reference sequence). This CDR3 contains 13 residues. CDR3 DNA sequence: TGTGCCAGCAGCCTACTTGCGGCCTACGAGCAGTACTTC. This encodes CASSLLAAYEQYF.

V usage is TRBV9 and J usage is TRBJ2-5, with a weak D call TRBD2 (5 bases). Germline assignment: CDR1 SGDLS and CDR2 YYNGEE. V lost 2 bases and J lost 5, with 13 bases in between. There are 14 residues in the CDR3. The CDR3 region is CASSVARRGETQYF. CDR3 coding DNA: TGTGCCAGCAGCGTGGCTAGGCGCGGGGAGACCCAGTACTTC. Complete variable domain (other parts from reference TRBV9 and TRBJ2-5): DSGVTQTPKHLITATGQRVTLRCSPRSGDLSVYWYQQSLDQGLQFLIQYYNGEERAKGNILERFSAQQFPDLHSELNLSSLELGDSALYFCASSVARRGETQYFGPGTRLLVL.

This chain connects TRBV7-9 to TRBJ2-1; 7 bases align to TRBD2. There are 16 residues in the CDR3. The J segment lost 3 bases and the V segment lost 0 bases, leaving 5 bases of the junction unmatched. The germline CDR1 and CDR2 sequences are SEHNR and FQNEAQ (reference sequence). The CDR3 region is CASSLASGTFYNEQFF. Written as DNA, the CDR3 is TGTGCCAGCAGCTTAGCAAGCGGGACCTTCTACAATGAGCAGTTCTTC.

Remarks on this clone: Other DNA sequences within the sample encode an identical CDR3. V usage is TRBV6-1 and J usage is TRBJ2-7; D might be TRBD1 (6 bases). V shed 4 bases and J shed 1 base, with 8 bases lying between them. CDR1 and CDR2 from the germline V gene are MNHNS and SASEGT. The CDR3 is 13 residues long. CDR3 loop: CASSARGSYEQYF. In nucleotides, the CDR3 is TGTGCCAGCAGTGCTAGGGGGTCCTACGAGCAGTACTTC.

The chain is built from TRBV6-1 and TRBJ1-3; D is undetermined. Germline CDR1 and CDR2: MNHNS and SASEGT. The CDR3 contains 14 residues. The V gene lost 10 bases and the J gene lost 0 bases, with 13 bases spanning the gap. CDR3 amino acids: CATKQPASGNTIYF. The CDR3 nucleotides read TGTGCCACCAAACAGCCAGCCTCTGGAAACACCATATATTTT.

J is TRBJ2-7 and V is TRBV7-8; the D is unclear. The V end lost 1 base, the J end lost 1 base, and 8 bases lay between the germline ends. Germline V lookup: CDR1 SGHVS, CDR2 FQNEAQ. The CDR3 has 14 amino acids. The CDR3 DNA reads TGTGCCAGCAGCTTAGATGTCAGATCCTACGAGCAGTACTTC. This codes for CASSLDVRSYEQYF.

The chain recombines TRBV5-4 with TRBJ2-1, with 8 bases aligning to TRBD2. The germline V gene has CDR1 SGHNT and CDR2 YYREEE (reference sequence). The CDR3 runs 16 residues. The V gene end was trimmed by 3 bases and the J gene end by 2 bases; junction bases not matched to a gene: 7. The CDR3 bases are TGTGCCAGCAGCTCCTCCGGGACTAGAGCCTACAATGAGCAGTTCTTC. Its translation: CASSSSGTRAYNEQFF.

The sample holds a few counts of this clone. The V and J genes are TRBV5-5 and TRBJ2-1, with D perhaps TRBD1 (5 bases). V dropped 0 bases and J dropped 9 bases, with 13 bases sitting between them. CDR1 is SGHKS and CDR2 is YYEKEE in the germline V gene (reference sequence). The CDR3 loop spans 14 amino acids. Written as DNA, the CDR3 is TGTGCCAGCAGCTTGGCCTATGGGGCTTTTGAGCAGTTCTTC. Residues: CASSLAYGAFEQFF. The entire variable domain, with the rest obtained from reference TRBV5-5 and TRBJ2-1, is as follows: DAGVTQSPTHLIKTRGQQVTLRCSPISGHKSVSWYQQVLGQGPQFIFQYYEKEERGRGNFPDRFSARQFPNYSSELNVNALLLGDSALYLCASSLAYGAFEQFFGPGTRLTVL.

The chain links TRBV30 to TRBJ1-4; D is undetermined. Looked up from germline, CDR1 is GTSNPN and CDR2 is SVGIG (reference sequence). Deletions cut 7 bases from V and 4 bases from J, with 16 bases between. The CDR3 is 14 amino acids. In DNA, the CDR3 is TGTGCCTACGACCTGGACTATAGTAATGAAAAACTGTTTTTT. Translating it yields CAYDLDYSNEKLFF.

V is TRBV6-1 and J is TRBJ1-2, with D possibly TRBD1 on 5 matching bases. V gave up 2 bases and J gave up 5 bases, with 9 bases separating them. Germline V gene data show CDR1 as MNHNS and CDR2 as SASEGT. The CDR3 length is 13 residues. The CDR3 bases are TGTGCCAGCAGTGAAACAGGCTATTATGGCTACACCTTC. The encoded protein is CASSETGYYGYTF.

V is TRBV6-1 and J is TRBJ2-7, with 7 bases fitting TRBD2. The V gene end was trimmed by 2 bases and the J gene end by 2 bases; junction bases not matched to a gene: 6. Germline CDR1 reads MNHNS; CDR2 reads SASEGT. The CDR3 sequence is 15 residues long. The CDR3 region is CASSELVREAYEQYF. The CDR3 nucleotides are TGTGCCAGCAGTGAACTCGTTCGGGAGGCCTACGAGCAGTACTTC.

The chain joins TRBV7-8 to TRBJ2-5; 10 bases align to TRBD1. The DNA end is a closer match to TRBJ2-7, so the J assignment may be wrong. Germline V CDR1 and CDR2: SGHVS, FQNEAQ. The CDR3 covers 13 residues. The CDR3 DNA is TGTGCCAGCTACGGGACAGGGGTCGGCGAGCAGTACTTC. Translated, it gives CASYGTGVGEQYF.

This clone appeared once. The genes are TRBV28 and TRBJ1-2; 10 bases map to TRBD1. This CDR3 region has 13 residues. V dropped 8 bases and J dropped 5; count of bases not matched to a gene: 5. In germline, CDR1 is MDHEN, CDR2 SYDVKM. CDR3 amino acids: CASGDRGRYGYTF. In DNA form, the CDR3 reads TGTGCCAGCGGGGACAGGGGCCGTTATGGCTACACCTTC.

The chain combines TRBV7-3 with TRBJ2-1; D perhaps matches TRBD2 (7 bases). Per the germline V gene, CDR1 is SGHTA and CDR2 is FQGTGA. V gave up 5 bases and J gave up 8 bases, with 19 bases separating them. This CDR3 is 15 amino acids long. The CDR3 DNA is TGTGCCAGCAGCCCGGACGGGGGGCCGGTGGATGAGCAGTTCTTC. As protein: CASSPDGGPVDEQFF.

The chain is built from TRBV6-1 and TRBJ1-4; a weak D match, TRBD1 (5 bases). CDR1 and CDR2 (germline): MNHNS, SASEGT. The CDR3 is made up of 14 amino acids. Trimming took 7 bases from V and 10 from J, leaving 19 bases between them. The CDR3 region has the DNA TGTGCCAGCATTACTGTGGGCAGGACACGAAAACTGTTTTTT. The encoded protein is CASITVGRTRKLFF.

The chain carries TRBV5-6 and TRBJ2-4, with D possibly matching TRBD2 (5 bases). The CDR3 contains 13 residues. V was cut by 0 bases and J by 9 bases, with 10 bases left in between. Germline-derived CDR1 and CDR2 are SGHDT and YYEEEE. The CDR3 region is CASSLGGSGIQYF. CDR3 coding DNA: TGTGCCAGCAGCTTGGGAGGGTCGGGCATTCAGTACTTC. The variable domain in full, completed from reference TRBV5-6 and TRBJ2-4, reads DAGVTQSPTHLIKTRGQQVTLRCSPKSGHDTVSWYQQALGQGPQFIFQYYEEEERQRGNFPDRFSGHQFPNYSSELNVNALLLGDSALYLCASSLGGSGIQYFGAGTRLSVL.

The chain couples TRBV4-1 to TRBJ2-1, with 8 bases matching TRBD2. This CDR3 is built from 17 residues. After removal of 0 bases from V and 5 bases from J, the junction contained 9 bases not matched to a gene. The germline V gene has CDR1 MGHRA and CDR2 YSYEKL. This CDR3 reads CASSQDLGRALHNEQFF. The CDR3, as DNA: TGCGCCAGCAGCCAAGATCTCGGGAGGGCCTTACACAATGAGCAGTTCTTC.

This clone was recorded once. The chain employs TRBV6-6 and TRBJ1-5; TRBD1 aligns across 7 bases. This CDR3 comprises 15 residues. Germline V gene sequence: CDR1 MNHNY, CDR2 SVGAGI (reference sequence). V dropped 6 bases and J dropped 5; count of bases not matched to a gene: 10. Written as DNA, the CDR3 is TGTGCCAGCAGGCAAGACAGGGAAGGAGATCAGCCCCAGCATTTT. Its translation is CASRQDREGDQPQHF.

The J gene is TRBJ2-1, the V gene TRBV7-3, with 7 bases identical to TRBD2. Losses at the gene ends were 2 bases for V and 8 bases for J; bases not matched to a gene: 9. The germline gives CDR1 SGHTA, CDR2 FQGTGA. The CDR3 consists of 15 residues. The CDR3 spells CASSLLGSSGDEQFF. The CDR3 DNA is TGTGCCAGCAGCTTACTGGGGTCTAGCGGAGATGAGCAGTTCTTC.

CDR3 in amino acids: CASSPTGNTIYF. CDR3 coding DNA: TGTGCCAGCAGCCCTACTGGAAACACCATATATTTT. The chain couples TRBV7-9 to TRBJ1-3; D is unresolved. This CDR3 region has 12 residues. In germline, CDR1 is SEHNR, CDR2 FQNEAQ (reference sequence). Trimming removed 5 bases from V and 2 bases from J, with 4 bases in between.

The CDR3 reads CAVGGGGPPTETQYF. CDR3 DNA sequence: TGTGCCGTCGGAGGGGGCGGCCCCCCCACGGAGACCCAGTACTTC. The rearrangement uses TRBV5-4 and TRBJ2-5; maybe TRBD1 (7 bases). CDR1 is SGHNT, CDR2 YYREEE, per germline (reference sequence). V lost 10 bases, J lost 5 bases, and 24 bases lay in between. CDR3 length: 15 residues.